These 25 T cell receptor beta chains came from one sample sequenced in a study of technical replicates of blood from a few donors. Produced via immunoSEQ multiplex PCR; TCRdb's table is partial and in-frame only. The sample has tens of thousands of clones; 93% are singletons. Sequencing was performed on T cells isolated from PBMCs. The source is a human donor in good health.

The V call is TRBV10-2, the J call TRBJ2-7; D is perhaps TRBD2 (6 bases). CDR3 length: 16 residues. Trimming left V 3 bases short and J 2 bases short, with 17 bases between. CDR1 is WSHSY and CDR2 is SAAADI in the germline V gene. This chain's CDR3 is CASSDTRTGSTYEQYF. In nucleotides, the CDR3 is TGCGCCAGCAGTGATACTAGGACCGGGAGCACCTACGAGCAGTACTTC.

The chain carries TRBV6-5 and TRBJ2-7, with 8 positions matching TRBD1. The CDR3 runs to 15 residues. CDR1 and CDR2 (germline): MNHEY, SVGAGI. Unmatched junction bases numbered 8, after V lost 7 bases and J lost 0 bases. Here the CDR3 reads CASTLGQGLSYEQYF. CDR3 sequence (DNA): TGTGCCAGCACCCTTGGACAGGGCCTCTCCTACGAGCAGTACTTC.

The chain couples TRBV5-4 to TRBJ2-2, with 13 bases aligning to TRBD2. Germline CDR1 reads SGHNT; CDR2 reads YYREEE (reference sequence). Losses at the gene ends were 4 bases for V and 7 bases for J; bases not matched to a gene: 4. The CDR3 loop spans 15 amino acids. The CDR3 reads CASSGGLAGIGELFF. Written as DNA, the CDR3 is TGTGCCAGCAGCGGGGGACTAGCGGGGATCGGGGAGCTGTTTTTT.

The V call is TRBV18, the J call TRBJ2-1; 8 bases are shared with TRBD1. V gave up 4 bases and J gave up 6 bases; unmatched junction bases: 5. CDR1 is KGHSH and CDR2 is LQKENI in the germline V gene. This CDR3 contains 14 residues. The chain's CDR3 is CASSRSTGVNEQFF. The DNA of the CDR3 is TGTGCCAGCTCACGCTCGACAGGGGTCAATGAGCAGTTCTTC.

The chain combines TRBV27 with TRBJ2-2, with D unclear. This CDR3 spans 14 amino acids. The germline gives CDR1 MNHEY, CDR2 SMNVEV (reference sequence). V was cut by 6 bases and J by 1 base, with 9 bases left in between. The CDR3 loop is CASRLRENTGELFF. DNA for the CDR3: TGTGCCAGCAGATTGAGAGAGAACACCGGGGAGCTGTTTTTT.

This chain connects TRBV7-9 to TRBJ2-7; perhaps TRBD1 as D (6 bases). The V end lost 5 bases, the J end lost 7 bases, and 18 bases lay between the germline ends. The CDR3 extends over 14 amino acids. Germline lookup yields CDR1 SEHNR and CDR2 FQNEAQ (reference sequence). CDR3: CASSRSGQIWEQYF. CDR3 DNA: TGTGCCAGCAGCCGATCTGGACAGATATGGGAGCAGTACTTC.

The chain uses TRBV6-5 and TRBJ1-5, with D hard to call. The CDR3 contains 13 residues. The germline gives CDR1 MNHEY, CDR2 SVGAGI. Trimming pared 2 bases from V and 4 bases from J, leaving 6 bases between. In DNA, the CDR3 is TGTGCCAGCAGTTACGGCGGAAATCAGCCCCAGCATTTT. Protein: CASSYGGNQPQHF.

The rearrangement joins TRBV2 to TRBJ1-4; D not certain. V lost 5 bases and J 1 base, leaving 14 bases between the germline ends. Germline CDR1 and CDR2: SNHLY and FYNNEI. This CDR3 has 16 residues. CDR3 region: CASSSRTSKTNEKLFF. The CDR3, as DNA: TGTGCCAGCAGTTCAAGGACTAGTAAAACTAATGAAAAACTGTTTTTT.

The V and J genes are TRBV30 and TRBJ2-7, with TRBD1 matching 8 bases. CDR1 is GTSNPN and CDR2 is SVGIG in the germline V gene (reference sequence). The CDR3 runs 16 residues. V shed 5 bases and J 0 bases; nucleotides not matched to a gene: 12. This CDR3 is CAWGGLGTGYSYEQYF. In DNA form, the CDR3 reads TGTGCCTGGGGGGGGTTAGGGACAGGTTACTCCTACGAGCAGTACTTC.

V gene TRBV5-1 combines with J gene TRBJ2-7; 7 nucleotides agree with TRBD1. V was pared by 3 bases and J by 5 bases, with 8 bases of the junction left unmatched. The CDR3 consists of 14 residues. Germline V gene lookup returns CDR1 SGHRS and CDR2 YFSETQ. CDR3 sequence reads: CASSSGTASHEQYF. Written as DNA, the CDR3 is TGCGCCAGCAGCTCTGGGACAGCATCTCACGAGCAGTACTTC.

The rearrangement uses TRBV5-6 and TRBJ2-4, with no clear D. CDR3 size: 13 residues. Trimming left V 10 bases short and J 0 bases short, with 11 bases between. Germline V gene data show CDR1 as SGHDT and CDR2 as YYEEEE. CDR3 DNA: TGTGCCCCCCTTAGAGGAGCCAAAAACATTCAGTACTTC. This gives the protein CAPLRGAKNIQYF.

This chain connects TRBV4-1 to TRBJ2-3; D may be TRBD2 (6 bases). Trimming shortened V by 5 bases and J by 9 bases, and 18 bases separated the two germline ends. Germline CDR1 reads MGHRA; CDR2 reads YSYEKL. The CDR3 is made up of 14 amino acids. Written as DNA, the CDR3 is TGCGCCAGCAGCTCCTTGCTCCGGGAGCTCACGCAGTATTTT. Its translation: CASSSLLRELTQYF.

CDR3 bases: TGTGCCAGTAGTATAGCACAGGGGGCGGATGCTTTCTTT. As protein: CASSIAQGADAFF. The chain is built from TRBV19 and TRBJ1-1; 9 nucleotides match TRBD1. Losses at the gene ends were 1 base for V and 11 bases for J; bases not matched to a gene: 5. The CDR3 is made up of 13 amino acids. From germline, CDR1 is LNHDA and CDR2 SQIVND (reference sequence).

This clone was observed a handful of times. This chain links TRBV5-1 with TRBJ1-2, with no clear D. Germline CDR1 is SGHRS and CDR2 is YFSETQ. The V and J ends lost 4 bases and 7 bases respectively, with 14 bases between them. This CDR3 contains 13 residues. CDR3 in amino acids: CASSPTDPSGYTF. DNA of the CDR3: TGCGCCAGCAGCCCCACAGACCCGAGTGGCTACACCTTC. Drawing the rest from reference TRBV5-1 and TRBJ1-2, the complete variable domain is KAGVTQTPRYLIKTRGQQVTLSCSPISGHRSVSWYQQTPGQGLQFLFEYFSETQRNKGNFPGRFSGRQFSNSRSEMNVSTLELGDSALYLCASSPTDPSGYTFGSGTRLTVV.

The V gene is TRBV19, the J gene TRBJ1-1; perhaps TRBD1 as D (5 bases). CDR3 size: 13 residues. Trimming cost V 6 bases and J 0 bases, with 8 bases left between them. Germline values: CDR1 LNHDA, CDR2 SQIVND (reference sequence). The CDR3 bases are TGTGCCAGTAGACAGGCTTTGAACACTGAAGCTTTCTTT. Protein product: CASRQALNTEAFF.

The V gene is TRBV4-1, the J gene TRBJ1-1; 7 bases match TRBD1. Trimming removed 4 bases from V and 0 bases from J; junction bases left unmatched: 11. This CDR3 is built from 17 residues. Germline assignment: CDR1 MGHRA and CDR2 YSYEKL. CDR3 sequence: CASSLTGTANLNTEAFF. The CDR3 nucleotides are TGCGCCAGCAGCCTAACCGGGACAGCGAACTTGAACACTGAAGCTTTCTTT.

The CDR3 loop reads CASEGGQFYEQYF. The CDR3 DNA reads as TGTGCCAGCGAAGGAGGACAGTTCTACGAGCAGTACTTC. The chain joins TRBV25-1 to TRBJ2-7; D may be TRBD1 (6 bases). V was trimmed by 8 bases and J by 3 bases, leaving 14 bases between them. CDR1 MGHDK and CDR2 SYGVNS come from the germline V gene. This CDR3 has 13 residues.

The genes are TRBV30 and TRBJ1-2; 9 nucleotides match TRBD1. The CDR3 loop spans 13 amino acids. Germline CDR1 GTSNPN, CDR2 SVGIG (reference sequence). V trimming: 3 bases; J trimming: 6 bases; junction bases outside the gene matches: 5. CDR3 nucleotides: TGTGCCTGGAGCTCACAGGGGGCTAATGGCTACACCTTC. Protein sequence: CAWSSQGANGYTF.

The V and J genes are TRBV7-9 and TRBJ2-1; 7 bases align to TRBD2. CDR1 is SEHNR and CDR2 is FQNEAQ in the germline V gene (reference sequence). The ends lost 5 bases at V and 10 bases at J; junction bases unmatched: 20. This CDR3 is 17 amino acids long. CDR3 nucleotide sequence: TGTGCCAGCAGCCTCCTCCTGGGAGGGAGGGCCGGAGGCGAGCAGTTCTTC. Its translation: CASSLLLGGRAGGEQFF.

The CDR3 DNA follows: TGTGCCAGCAGTTACGGTGGACTTGATGAAAAACTGTTTTTT. Translating it yields CASSYGGLDEKLFF. The chain joins TRBV6-6 to TRBJ1-4, with unresolved D. CDR3 length: 14 residues. Germline assignment: CDR1 MNHNY and CDR2 SVGAGI (reference sequence). V was trimmed by 2 bases and J by 6 bases, leaving 10 bases between them.

The chain has TRBV19 and TRBJ1-2; possibly TRBD1 for D (5 bases). CDR1 LNHDA and CDR2 SQIVND come from the germline V gene (reference sequence). CDR3 length equals 17 residues. Trimming took 1 base from V and 2 from J, leaving 17 bases between them. CDR3 amino acids: CASSIVTVQGWNYGYTF. In nucleotides, the CDR3 is TGTGCCAGTAGTATAGTGACGGTTCAGGGTTGGAACTATGGCTACACCTTC.

This clone came up a few times. The rearrangement joins TRBV6-1 to TRBJ1-5; D is uncertain. Germline V CDR1 and CDR2: MNHNS, SASEGT. This CDR3 is built from 13 residues. V was clipped by 3 bases and J by 5 bases, with 8 bases between them. The CDR3 sequence is CASSDGEYQPQHF. CDR3 DNA: TGTGCCAGCAGTGATGGGGAGTATCAGCCCCAGCATTTT.

The chain is built from TRBV4-1 and TRBJ1-6, with a possible D match to TRBD1 (5 bases). Germline V gene data show CDR1 as MGHRA and CDR2 as YSYEKL. The CDR3 extends over 15 amino acids. The V gene lost 0 bases and the J gene lost 10 bases, with 13 bases spanning the gap. The CDR3 protein is CASSQDQGVGSPLHF. For the CDR3, the DNA is TGCGCCAGCAGCCAAGATCAAGGGGTGGGCTCACCCCTCCACTTT.

The genes are TRBV28 and TRBJ1-5; perhaps TRBD1 as D (5 bases). V lost 2 bases and J 9 bases, leaving 17 bases between the germline ends. CDR1 is MDHEN and CDR2 is SYDVKM in the germline V gene. This CDR3 spans 15 amino acids. CDR3 amino acids: CASSLRSGPPGPQHF. CDR3 DNA sequence: TGTGCCAGCAGTTTAAGGTCAGGGCCGCCGGGGCCCCAGCATTTT.

This clone was found once. The chain couples TRBV4-2 to TRBJ1-3; D is unresolved. CDR1 LGHNA and CDR2 YNFKEQ come from the germline V gene. V was pared by 0 bases and J by 4 bases, with 10 bases between. This CDR3 comprises 15 residues. The CDR3 nucleotides read TGTGCCAGCAGCCAAGAGCAGAGTAGCGGAAACACCATATATTTT. Encoded protein: CASSQEQSSGNTIYF.